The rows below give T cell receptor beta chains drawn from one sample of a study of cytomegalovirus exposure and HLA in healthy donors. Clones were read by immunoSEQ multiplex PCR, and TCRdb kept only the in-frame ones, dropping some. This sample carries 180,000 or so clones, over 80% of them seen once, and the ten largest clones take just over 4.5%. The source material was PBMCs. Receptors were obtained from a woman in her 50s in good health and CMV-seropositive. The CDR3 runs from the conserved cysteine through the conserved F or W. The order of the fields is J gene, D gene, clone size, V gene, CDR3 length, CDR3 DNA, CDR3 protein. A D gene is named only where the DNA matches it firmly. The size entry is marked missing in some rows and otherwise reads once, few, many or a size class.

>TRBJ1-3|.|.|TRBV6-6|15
TGTGCCAGCAGGCCCCCACAGGGCCTGAGAAACACCATATATTTT
CASRPPQGLRNTIYF
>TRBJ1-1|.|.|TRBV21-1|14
TGTGCCAGCAGCAGACAGGGGTGGAACACTGAAGCTTTCTTT
CASSRQGWNTEAFF
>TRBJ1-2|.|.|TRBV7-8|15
TGTGCCAGCAGCTTAGGTGGGGACACCCACTATGGCTACACCTTC
CASSLGGDTHYGYTF
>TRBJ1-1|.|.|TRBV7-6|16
TGTGCCAGCAGCTTGAACGAGGGCAGCATGAACACTGAAGCTTTCTTT
CASSLNEGSMNTEAFF
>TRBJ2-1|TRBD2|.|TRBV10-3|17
TGTGCCATCAGTGAAGTCGTGGCTAGCGGGGTATACAATGAGCAGTTCTTC
CAISEVVASGVYNEQFF
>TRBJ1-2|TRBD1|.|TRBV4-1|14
TGCGCCAGCAGCCCCCCCGGACAGGGGAAAGGCTACACCTTC
CASSPPGQGKGYTF
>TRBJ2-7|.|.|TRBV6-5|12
TGTGCCAGCAGTTTCGGTAGGGGCGAGCAGTACTTC
CASSFGRGEQYF
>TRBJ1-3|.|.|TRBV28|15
TGTGCCAGCAGTACCCCAGGGGTCTCTGGAAACACCATATATTTT
CASSTPGVSGNTIYF
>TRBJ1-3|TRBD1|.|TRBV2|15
TGTGCCAGCAGTGTGGACAGGGCCTCTGGAAACACCATATATTTT
CASSVDRASGNTIYF
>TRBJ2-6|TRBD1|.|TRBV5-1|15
TGCGCCAGCAGCCAGGGACAGGGTGGGGCCAACGTCCTGACTTTC
CASSQGQGGANVLTF
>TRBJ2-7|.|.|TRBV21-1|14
TGTGCCAGCAGCATCCAACTTTCCCTCTACGAGCAGTACTTC
CASSIQLSLYEQYF
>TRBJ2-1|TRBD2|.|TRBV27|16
TGTGCCAGCAGTCCCCTAGCGGGAGGCCGTTACAATGAGCAGTTCTTC
CASSPLAGGRYNEQFF
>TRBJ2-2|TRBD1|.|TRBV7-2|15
TGTGCCAGCAGCTTCCGGGACAGGGAGACCGGGGAGCTGTTTTTT
CASSFRDRETGELFF
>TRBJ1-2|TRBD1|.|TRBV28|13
TGTGCCAGCAGCAGGGACAGGGATTATGGCTACACCTTC
CASSRDRDYGYTF
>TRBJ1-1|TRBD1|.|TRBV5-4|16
TGTGCCAGCAGTCCGGGACAGGCCGCTATGAACACTGAAGCTTTCTTT
CASSPGQAAMNTEAFF
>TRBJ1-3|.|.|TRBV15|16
TGTGCCACCAGCAGAGATCCAGGGCGCTCTGGAAACACCATATATTTT
CATSRDPGRSGNTIYF
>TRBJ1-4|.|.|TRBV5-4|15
TGTGCCAGCAGCGCTGTGGGGGGTAGAAATGAAAAACTGTTTTTT
CASSAVGGRNEKLFF
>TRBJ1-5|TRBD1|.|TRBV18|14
TGTGCCAGCTCACCTGGGACAGGGGGGCAGCCCCAGCATTTT
CASSPGTGGQPQHF
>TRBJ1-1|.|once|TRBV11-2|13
TGTGCCAGCAGCTTATTCGGGGACACTGAAGCTTTCTTT
CASSLFGDTEAFF
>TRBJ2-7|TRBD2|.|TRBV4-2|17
TGTGCCAGCAGCCCACACATTAGCGGGGGGGTACCCTACGAGCAGTACTTC
CASSPHISGGVPYEQYF
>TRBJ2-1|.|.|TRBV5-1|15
TGCGCCAGCAGCCCACCTAGCTTCCCCCGGAATGAGCAGTTCTTC
CASSPPSFPRNEQFF
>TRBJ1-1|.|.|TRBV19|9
TGTGCCAGTGGGGCCGTGGCTTTCTTT
CASGAVAFF
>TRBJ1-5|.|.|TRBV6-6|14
TGTGCCAGCAACGAACAGGGACCCCGCCAGCCCCAGCATTTT
CASNEQGPRQPQHF
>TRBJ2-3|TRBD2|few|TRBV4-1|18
TGCGCCAGCAGCCAGGGGACCCTAGCGGGAGGGGCCACAGATACGCAGTATTTT
CASSQGTLAGGATDTQYF